This TCR beta chain is from a study of OX40 agonist ivuxolimab in advanced cancers. Study in general: As their treatment, patients were administered ivuxolimab, an agonistic anti-OX40 (CD134) antibody. Three dose-escalation patients had partial responses: one with hepatocellular carcinoma and two with cutaneous melanoma. General study results and limits: Relative to CD4+, CD8+ T cells held more expanded clones on average. Certain nonresponders additionally had low normalized T-cell clonal expansion.

The table came from immunoSEQ multiplex PCR; TCRdb's copy has only in-frame clones and leaves some out. This sample has approximately 74,000 clones, with about 93% found just once. Worth noting for this clone: Its antigen is not identified.

Germline V gives CDR1 MNHEY, CDR2 SMNVEV (reference sequence). Trimming took 3 bases from V and 8 from J; bases not matched to a gene: 8. This CDR3 has 15 amino acids. The input for sequencing was CD4+ or CD8+ T cells sorted from blood, taken in a trial of the OX40 agonist ivuxolimab. The V gene is TRBV27, the J gene TRBJ2-3, with 10 bases aligning to TRBD2. The sequence came from an adult with an advanced solid tumor such as melanoma, head and neck, liver or kidney cancer. The CDR3, as DNA: TGTGCCAGCAGTTTGGCTAGCGGGAGTCGTGGTACGCAGTATTTT. Translation: CASSLASGSRGTQYF.